These 6 T cell receptor beta chains came from one sample sequenced in a study of CXCR3-negative and CXCR3-positive naive CD8 T cells. Carrying UMI labels, the TRB cDNA libraries were prepared through 5' RACE. TCRdb reprocessed the 5' RACE reads and keeps a single row for each CDR3 protein, giving no DNA. The data include about 48,000 distinct CDR3 sequences; the top ten clones carry around 16%. Input material: memory CD8+ T cells from blood. All receptors come from a human donor in good health. Some clones in this sample may be carry-over from other donors' samples.

J is TRBJ1-1 and V is TRBV7-9. CDR1 SEHNR and CDR2 FQNEAQ come from the germline V gene (reference sequence). The CDR3 spans 14 residues. CDR3 region: CASSFYSPNTEAFF.

The chain is built from TRBV29-1 and TRBJ2-3; TCRdb selects TRBD1, and the lack of DNA leaves this call unchecked. Germline assignment: CDR1 SQVTM and CDR2 ANQGSEA. There are 14 residues in the CDR3. CDR3 loop: CSVGFAGQTDTQYF.

The CDR3 loop is CASSIADRSTFYEQYF. This chain links TRBV19 with TRBJ2-7. The length of the CDR3 is 16 residues. Looked up from germline, CDR1 is LNHDA and CDR2 is SQIVND (reference sequence).

The chain combines TRBV28 with TRBJ2-5; TCRdb designates TRBD1, a call that cannot be tested without DNA. CDR1 MDHEN and CDR2 SYDVKM come from the germline V gene. The CDR3 is made up of 15 amino acids. The CDR3 sequence: CASSSRDRGEETQYF.

The V call is TRBV20-1, the J call TRBJ2-6; TCRdb lists TRBD2, though no DNA is available to test this call. Germline CDR1 is DFQATT and CDR2 is SNEGSKA (reference sequence). There are 18 residues in the CDR3. The CDR3 sequence is CSARGSGTPLSGANVLTF.

This chain joins TRBV5-1 and TRBJ1-1; absent DNA, TCRdb's TRBD1 call cannot be checked. Germline V gives CDR1 SGHRS, CDR2 YFSETQ. The CDR3 runs 15 residues. CDR3 sequence reads: CASRYRDRLNTEAFF.